This TCR beta chain was sequenced during a study of shared clonotypes between healthy human individuals. General study points: Generation probabilities of non-shared clonotypes were lower (relative to those shared by all four donors).

This CDR3 has 17 residues. J gave up 6 bases and V 4 bases, and 13 bases lay outside the gene matches. CDR1 and CDR2 (germline): SGHRS, YFSETQ. On this clone itself: Its antigen remains unknown.

Using around 200 ng DNA, 30,000 or so T cell genomes, the sorted-subset replicate PCRs were run. Assay: immunoSEQ multiplex PCR; the TCRdb copy retains only in-frame clones and omits some. The profile shows 1,500,000 or so clones, 95% to 97% of them singletons. The sequence was collected from a man under 40 in good health. The rearrangement uses TRBV5-1 and TRBJ2-4; 10 nucleotides agree with TRBD2. The source material was naive CD4+ T cells sorted from blood. Subset described: CD45RA+ positively selected. CDR3: CASSPGSLAGEGNIQYF. The DNA of the CDR3 is TGCGCCAGCAGCCCTGGCTCCCTAGCGGGAGAGGGAAACATTCAGTACTTC.